The source of this T cell receptor (beta chain) is a study of control samples from healthy donors and cancer patients. Profiled with immunoSEQ multiplex PCR; TCRdb holds only in-frame clones, not every one. The data show around 93,000 clones, just under 95% seen once. Between the trimmed V and J ends, which lost 0 bases and 7 bases, there was a span of 13 bases. Germline V gene lookup returns CDR1 SGHKS and CDR2 YYEKEE (reference sequence). CDR3 size: 15 residues. The genes are TRBV5-5 and TRBJ1-4; D ambiguous. The source of this sequence is a human donor in good health. The donor label of this sample is uncertain. Sequencing used blood. CDR3: CASSLEAAGGEKLFF. The DNA for the CDR3 is TGTGCCAGCAGCTTGGAGGCGGCAGGAGGTGAAAAACTGTTTTTT. Looking up the rest from reference TRBV5-5 and TRBJ1-4 gives the full variable domain: DAGVTQSPTHLIKTRGQQVTLRCSPISGHKSVSWYQQVLGQGPQFIFQYYEKEERGRGNFPDRFSARQFPNYSSELNVNALLLGDSALYLCASSLEAAGGEKLFFGSGTQLSVL.